The source of this T cell receptor beta chain is a study of blood T cells in healthy people across ages. The study drew donors from healthy Caucasian individuals in Russia aged roughly 6 to 90. Peripheral blood samples of 9 to 10 milliliters were drawn from each donor. PBMCs, at least 6 million per sample, were isolated. The CDR3 runs to 18 residues. The ends lost 3 bases at V and 1 base at J; junction bases unmatched: 7. Germline values: CDR1 SNHLY, CDR2 FYNNEI. With a J-beta primer mix and a sample-barcoded 5' primer, a second PCR ran about 6 to 11 cycles. TCRdb ran MiXCR on the 5' RACE reads and lists one entry per CDR3 protein. The data show about 730,000 distinct CDR3 sequences, roughly 45% seen once.

V gene TRBV2 combines with J gene TRBJ1-6; TRBD1 aligns across 9 bases. The sample comprised blood. The receptor was isolated from a woman in her sixties or seventies in good health. The CDR3 DNA reads as TGTGCCAGCAGTGACTCGGGACAGGGAATTTCCTATAATTCACCCCTCCACTTT. As protein: CASSDSGQGISYNSPLHF.